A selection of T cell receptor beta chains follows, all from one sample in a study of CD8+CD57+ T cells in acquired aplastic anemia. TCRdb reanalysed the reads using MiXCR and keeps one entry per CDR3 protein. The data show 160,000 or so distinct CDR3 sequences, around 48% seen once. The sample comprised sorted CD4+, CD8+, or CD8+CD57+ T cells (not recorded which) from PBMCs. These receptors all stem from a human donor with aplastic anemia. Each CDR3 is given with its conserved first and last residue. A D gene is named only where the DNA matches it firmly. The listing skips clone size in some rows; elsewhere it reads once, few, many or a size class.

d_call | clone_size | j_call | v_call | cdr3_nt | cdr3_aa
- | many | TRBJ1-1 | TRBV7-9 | TGTGCCAGCAGCTTCGGACCTACTCCGAACACTGAAGCTTTCTTT | CASSFGPTPNTEAFF
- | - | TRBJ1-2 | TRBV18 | TGTGCCAGCTCACCACCCGGCTATGGCTACACCTTC | CASSPPGYGYTF
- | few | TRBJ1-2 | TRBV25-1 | TGTGCCAGCAGTGAAAAGGGGATAGCTAACTATGGCTACACCTTC | CASSEKGIANYGYTF
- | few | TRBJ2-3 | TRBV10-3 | TGTGCCACGGAGGGGCAAGGGGATACGCAGTATTTT | CATEGQGDTQYF
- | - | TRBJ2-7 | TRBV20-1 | TGCAGTGCTAGTTCCAGGCGAACCTACGAGCAGTACTTC | CSASSRRTYEQYF
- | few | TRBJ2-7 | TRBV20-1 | TGCAGTGCTAGAGAACAGGGAATCTACGAGCAGTACTTC | CSAREQGIYEQYF
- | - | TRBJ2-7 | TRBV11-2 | TGTGCCAGCAGCTTAGAGGGGGGCGGTTCCTACGAGCAGTACTTC | CASSLEGGGSYEQYF
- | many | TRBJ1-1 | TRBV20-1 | TGCAGTGCTCAGCGGACATCGAACACTGAAGCTTTCTTT | CSAQRTSNTEAFF
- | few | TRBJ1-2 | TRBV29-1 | TGCAGCGTTGGGGAGTATGGCTACACCTTC | CSVGEYGYTF
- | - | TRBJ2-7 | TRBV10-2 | TGCGCCAGCAGGAGCCTCTACGAGCAGTACTTC | CASRSLYEQYF
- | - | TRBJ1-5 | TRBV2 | TGTGCCAGCAGTGTTAGAAATCAGCCCCAGCATTTT | CASSVRNQPQHF
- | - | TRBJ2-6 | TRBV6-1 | TGTGCCAGCACCCGGGACACCTCTGGGGCCAACGTCCTGACTTTC | CASTRDTSGANVLTF
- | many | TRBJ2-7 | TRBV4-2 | TGTGCCAGCAGCCAAGAGTCTAGAATTCCCTACGAGCAGTACTTC | CASSQESRIPYEQYF
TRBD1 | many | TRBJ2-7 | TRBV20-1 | TGCAGTGCTAGAGACCAAGGGACAGGATCCTACGAGCAGTACTTC | CSARDQGTGSYEQYF
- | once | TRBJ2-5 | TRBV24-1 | TGTGCCACCAGTGATTCACGACAGGTGGAGACCCAGTACTTC | CATSDSRQVETQYF
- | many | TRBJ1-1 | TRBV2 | TGTGCCAGCAGTGAAGGGGTCAGACCGAAAGCTTTCTTT | CASSEGVRPKAFF
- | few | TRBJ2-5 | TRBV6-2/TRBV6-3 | TGTGCCAGCAGTGCCCGGGGGCGGCCTGAGTGGTTC | CASSARGRPEWF
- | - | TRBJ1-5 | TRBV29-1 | TGCAGCGTATCGGAGGGGACCAATCAGCCCCAGCATTTT | CSVSEGTNQPQHF